This T cell receptor (beta chain) was sequenced during a study of cytomegalovirus exposure and HLA in healthy donors. Across the study: It was reported in a later analysis that the 120 validation repertoires used the same platform as the roughly 640 first-cohort repertoires.

Remarks on this clone: As yet, its antigen is unknown.

The validation cohort, a group of some 120 subjects, included the donors and was separate from the roughly 720-subject first cohort. General study findings and limits: Rare sequences made up most TCRs, while some public TCRs were found in many donors. Reports indicated that the classifier achieved high specificity and sensitivity in diagnosing cytomegalovirus status.

Sequencing used immunoSEQ multiplex PCR; TCRdb keeps in-frame clones, though not all of them. This table holds 90,000 to 150,000 clones, around 85% found once. Material for sequencing was PBMCs. This receptor was obtained from a woman in her twenties or thirties in good health and CMV-seronegative.

The CDR3 coding sequence is TGTGCCTGGGGACAGCCCTACGAGCAGTACTTC. The encoded protein is CAWGQPYEQYF. V is TRBV30 and J is TRBJ2-7, with D maybe TRBD1 (6 bases). This CDR3 contains 11 residues. Germline CDR1 GTSNPN, CDR2 SVGIG (reference sequence). V lost 5 bases to trimming and J lost 2 bases, with 7 bases between them.